The T cell receptor beta chain under discussion was sequenced for a study of T-cell memory formation after mild COVID-19. Study outcomes and limitations: In second-wave clones peaking day 37, SARS-CoV-2 specificity remained unconfirmed. Clones contracting across day 15 to 85 had a balanced CD4/CD8 profile; later expanding clones leaned CD4+. Pre-infection memory carried some responding clones, suggesting that cross-reactive memory joined.

Germline values: CDR1 LGHNA, CDR2 YNFKEQ. The V and J ends lost 4 bases and 6 bases, in that order; junction bases with no gene match: 14. The CDR3 has 16 residues. It was 5'RACE with constant-segment primers that produced the TCR alpha and TCR beta cDNA libraries, which carried sample barcodes and UMIs. MiXCR, applied by TCRdb to the 5' RACE reads, yields one record per CDR3 protein. The sample holds 350,000 to 500,000 distinct CDR3 sequences; approximately 19% are singletons and the top ten take 20% to 25%. Regarding this clonotype: Its antigen is not known.

Sequencing was carried out using PBMCs or a T cell subset sorted from them (not recorded which). The chain carries TRBV4-2 and TRBJ1-1; 7 bases are shared with TRBD1. The receptor was derived from a man aged 18 to 30 who had mild COVID-19 (a few samples of this study predate the infection). Cell type and time point are not known. The CDR3 DNA reads as TGTGCCAGCAGCCTTATCGGAGGGCAGGGGGAGCCTGAAGCTTTCTTT. Its translation: CASSLIGGQGEPEAFF.